These 18 T cell receptor beta chains were sequenced from one sample in a study of T cell responses to AZD1222 COVID-19 vaccine. Assay used: immunoSEQ multiplex PCR; TCRdb lists only in-frame clones, some missing. The profile shows 95,000 to 150,000 clones, about 88% of them singletons. The source material was peripheral blood, sampled on day 0 of AZD1222 vaccination. These receptors were obtained from an adult in good health.

J is TRBJ2-7 and V is TRBV7-9; no firm D call. V gave up 6 bases and J gave up 2 bases, with 14 bases separating them. The CDR3 is 14 residues long. The germline V gene encodes CDR1 SEHNR and CDR2 FQNEAQ (reference sequence). CDR3 sequence reads: CASSKLGIAYEQYF. The CDR3 DNA sequence: TGTGCCAGCAGTAAGCTAGGGATCGCCTACGAGCAGTACTTC.

The rearrangement joins TRBV28 to TRBJ2-1; D is possibly TRBD1 (6 bases). CDR1 and CDR2 (germline): MDHEN, SYDVKM. Trimming left V 7 bases short and J 0 bases short, with 10 bases between. The CDR3 runs 14 residues. This chain's CDR3 is CASIRGSSYNEQFF. The CDR3 region has the DNA TGTGCCAGCATTAGGGGGAGCTCCTACAATGAGCAGTTCTTC.

The chain uses TRBV11-3 and TRBJ1-6; possibly TRBD1 for D (6 bases). With 5 bases removed from V and 9 bases from J, the gap between germline ends came to 20 bases. Germline CDR1 is SGHNT and CDR2 is YENEEA. The CDR3 length is 16 residues. CDR3 protein: CASSPSGEDPVSPLHF. The CDR3 nucleotides read TGTGCCAGCAGCCCCTCAGGGGAAGATCCCGTTTCACCCCTCCACTTT.

The chain uses TRBV2 and TRBJ2-1, with TRBD1 matching over 7 bases. CDR1 and CDR2 (germline): SNHLY, FYNNEI. This CDR3 has 14 amino acids. The V segment lost 8 bases and the J segment 0 bases; nucleotides outside the gene matches: 4. The CDR3 nucleotides read TGTGCCAGCCGAGGGGGCGACTCCTACAATGAGCAGTTCTTC. Protein product: CASRGGDSYNEQFF.

A few counts support this clone. This rearrangement joins TRBV7-9 to TRBJ2-2, with D perhaps assigned TRBD1 or TRBD2 (5 bases each). Germline V CDR1 and CDR2: SEHNR, FQNEAQ (reference sequence). This CDR3 has 15 amino acids. V was clipped by 1 base and J by 5 bases, with 11 bases between them. The CDR3 coding sequence is TGTGCCAGCAGCTTAGGAGGGGCCTTAACCGGGGAGCTGTTTTTT. Its translation is CASSLGGALTGELFF.

The table lists this clone with a count of one. The same CDR3 arises from other DNA sequences in this sample as well. The chain recombines TRBV5-1 with TRBJ2-1; D is uncertain. The length of the CDR3 is 15 residues. Germline CDR1 and CDR2: SGHRS and YFSETQ. Trimming removed 0 bases at V and 0 bases at J, with 7 bases between. CDR3 sequence (DNA): TGCGCCAGCAGCTTGGGACAAAGCTCCTACAATGAGCAGTTCTTC. It specifies CASSLGQSSYNEQFF.

V and J are TRBV7-2 and TRBJ1-2; perhaps TRBD1 as D (5 bases). There are 16 residues in the CDR3. CDR1 and CDR2 from the germline V gene are SGHTA and FQGNSA. V was shortened by 1 base and J by 5 bases, with 17 bases between the two germline ends. CDR3 sequence (DNA): TGTGCCAGCAGCTTAGACTTAGAGGCAGGGCGGTATGGCTACACCTTC. Its protein product is CASSLDLEAGRYGYTF.

The CDR3 is CASSEWGRGAFF. DNA for the CDR3: TGTGCCAGCAGTGAATGGGGGCGTGGTGCTTTCTTT. The chain combines TRBV6-1 with TRBJ1-1, with a weak D call TRBD1 (6 bases). The V end lost 2 bases, the J end lost 11 bases, and 12 bases lay between the germline ends. The CDR3 is 12 amino acids. In germline, CDR1 is MNHNS, CDR2 SASEGT.

The chain couples TRBV3-1 (or the pseudogene TRBV3-2) to TRBJ1-1; perhaps TRBD1 as D (6 bases). Trimming stripped 0 bases from V and 4 bases from J, with 12 bases between. Germline CDR1 and CDR2: LGHDT and YNNKEL (reference sequence). CDR3 size: 15 residues. Here the CDR3 reads CASSQDQRGGTEAFF. The CDR3 nucleotides read TGTGCCAGCAGCCAAGATCAAAGGGGGGGCACTGAAGCTTTCTTT.

This clone was observed once. The chain combines TRBV3-1 (or the pseudogene TRBV3-2) with TRBJ1-1; D possibly corresponds to TRBD1 (5 bases). The germline V and J ends were trimmed by 1 base and 8 bases, with 17 bases remaining between them. CDR3 length: 15 residues. Per germline, CDR1 LGHDT and CDR2 YNNKEL (reference sequence). The CDR3 region is CASSQGQTRGSEAFF. CDR3 nucleotides: TGTGCCAGCAGCCAAGGGCAGACGCGGGGGTCGGAAGCTTTCTTT.

V and J are TRBV7-8 and TRBJ1-1; maybe TRBD1 (6 bases). V gave up 5 bases and J gave up 3 bases, with 16 bases separating them. CDR1 is SGHVS and CDR2 is FQNEAQ in the germline V gene. This CDR3 comprises 15 residues. CDR3 residues: CASSITQGGDTEAFF. As DNA, the CDR3 is TGTGCCAGCAGCATTACACAGGGAGGGGACACTGAAGCTTTCTTT.

The chain has TRBV28 and TRBJ1-6; the D gene is possibly TRBD1 (5 bases). Germline-derived CDR1 and CDR2 are MDHEN and SYDVKM. Between the trimmed V and J ends, which lost 6 bases and 1 base, there was a span of 13 bases. CDR3 length equals 16 residues. The CDR3 DNA is TGTGCCAGCAGGCCTCACGGGGCATCCTATAATTCACCCCTCCACTTT. It translates to CASRPHGASYNSPLHF.

This chain uses TRBV2 with TRBJ2-3, with 14 bases lining up with TRBD2. V shed 10 bases and J 5 bases; nucleotides not matched to a gene: 5. CDR1 and CDR2 (germline): SNHLY, FYNNEI. The CDR3 is made up of 14 amino acids. CDR3 region: CATLGTSGGDTQYF. CDR3 in DNA: TGTGCCACCCTTGGGACTAGCGGGGGAGATACGCAGTATTTT.

V is TRBV6-5 and J is TRBJ2-3; D possibly uses TRBD1 or TRBD2 (5 bases each). Germline loops: CDR1 MNHEY, CDR2 SVGAGI. CDR3 length equals 12 residues. The CDR3 DNA reads TGTGGCGCCCGGGACAGCACAGATACGCAGTATTTT. Its protein is CGARDSTDTQYF.

The CDR3 here is CASSQATGASYEQYF. In DNA, the CDR3 is TGTGCCAGCAGCCAGGCGACAGGGGCCTCCTACGAGCAGTACTTC. The chain is built from TRBV14 and TRBJ2-7, with 8 nucleotides matching TRBD1. The ends lost 3 bases at V and 0 bases at J; junction bases unmatched: 4. Germline CDR1 and CDR2: SGHDN and FVKESK. This CDR3 contains 15 residues.

The chain is built from TRBV6-5 and TRBJ1-2; 11 bases are shared with TRBD1. J lost 6 bases, V lost 5 bases, and 8 bases had no gene match. CDR3 size: 15 residues. Germline CDR1 and CDR2: MNHEY and SVGAGI. DNA for the CDR3: TGTGCCAGCAGTCGGCGATCGGACAGGGGGCATGGCTACACCTTC. This codes for CASSRRSDRGHGYTF.

V is TRBV13 and J is TRBJ1-3; D remains unclear. CDR1 and CDR2 (germline): PRHDT, FYEKMQ (reference sequence). Between the trimmed V and J ends, which lost 7 bases and 3 bases, there was a span of 10 bases. The CDR3 is made up of 13 amino acids. The CDR3 is CASNPPGGNTIYF. Here the CDR3 DNA reads TGTGCCAGCAACCCGCCGGGTGGAAACACCATATATTTT.

A word on this clone: This specimen includes other DNA sequences encoding the same CDR3. This CDR3 is CASSPGSSYNEQFF. DNA for the CDR3: TGTGCCAGCTCACCAGGGAGCTCCTACAATGAGCAGTTCTTC. The J gene is TRBJ2-1, the V gene TRBV18, with D tentatively TRBD2 (5 bases). V lost 2 bases and J 0 bases, leaving 5 bases between the germline ends. The CDR3 totals 14 residues. Germline loops: CDR1 KGHSH, CDR2 LQKENI.